This is a list of T cell receptor beta chains from one sample in a study of blood T cell repertoires in COVID-19. TCRdb keeps only in-frame clones here, not all; method: immunoSEQ multiplex PCR. This sample carries around 200,000 clones, more than 70% of them seen once, and the ten largest clones take roughly 8.7%. Sequencing used peripheral blood. The source of these receptors is a man aged 40-49 years with active or convalescent COVID-19. The CDR3 runs from the conserved cysteine through the conserved F or W. D genes are given only for firm matches. Not all rows give a size; the values are once, few, many and, for expanded clones, a class.

v_call: TRBV19
d_call: -
clone_size: -
j_call: TRBJ1-1
cdr3_nt: TGTGCCAGTACGTGGCAGGATCCCTTGAACACTGAAGCTTTCTTT
cdr3_aa: CASTWQDPLNTEAFF

v_call: TRBV14
d_call: TRBD1
clone_size: -
j_call: TRBJ2-7
cdr3_nt: TGTGCCAGCAGCCAAGATTGGAGGACAGGGGGCTTGTACTTC
cdr3_aa: CASSQDWRTGGLYF

v_call: TRBV2
d_call: -
clone_size: -
j_call: TRBJ1-3
cdr3_nt: TGTGCCAGCAGTGCAGGTGGACAGACAATTGGAAACACCATATATTTT
cdr3_aa: CASSAGGQTIGNTIYF

v_call: TRBV18
d_call: -
clone_size: -
j_call: TRBJ2-2
cdr3_nt: TGTGCCAGCTCACCATATATCGGGGAGCTGTTTTTT
cdr3_aa: CASSPYIGELFF

v_call: TRBV5-1
d_call: -
clone_size: few
j_call: TRBJ1-1
cdr3_nt: TGCGCCAGCAGCTACGGAGGGACCACTGAAGCTTTCTTT
cdr3_aa: CASSYGGTTEAFF

v_call: TRBV14
d_call: -
clone_size: -
j_call: TRBJ1-5
cdr3_nt: TGTGCCAGCAGCGAGCAGGGAAATCAGCCCCAGCATTTT
cdr3_aa: CASSEQGNQPQHF

v_call: TRBV7-9
d_call: TRBD1
clone_size: -
j_call: TRBJ2-1
cdr3_nt: TGTGCCAGCAGCTTAGGACACGCAGGGGGTAGCTCCTACAATGAGCAGTTCTTC
cdr3_aa: CASSLGHAGGSSYNEQFF

v_call: TRBV5-1
d_call: TRBD2
clone_size: -
j_call: TRBJ2-3
cdr3_nt: TGCGCCAGCAGCAAAAGAGGGGAGGGATCAGATACGCAGTATTTT
cdr3_aa: CASSKRGEGSDTQYF

v_call: TRBV4-2
d_call: TRBD2
clone_size: -
j_call: TRBJ2-3
cdr3_nt: TGTGCCAGCAGCCAACTAAAAAGCGGGGTTGGTTCGGCAGATACGCAGTATTTT
cdr3_aa: CASSQLKSGVGSADTQYF

v_call: TRBV30
d_call: -
clone_size: -
j_call: TRBJ2-1
cdr3_nt: TGTGCCTGGAGTGATCTAGGGGATGAGCAGTTCTTC
cdr3_aa: CAWSDLGDEQFF

v_call: TRBV7-3
d_call: TRBD1
clone_size: -
j_call: TRBJ1-3
cdr3_nt: TGTGCCAGCAGCTCACAACACAGGGGGCACTCTGGAAACACCATATATTTT
cdr3_aa: CASSSQHRGHSGNTIYF

v_call: TRBV30
d_call: TRBD2
clone_size: -
j_call: TRBJ2-1
cdr3_nt: TGTGCCAGCGAGCGGGGGGGGACCTACAATGAGCAGTTCTTC
cdr3_aa: CASERGGTYNEQFF

v_call: TRBV2
d_call: -
clone_size: -
j_call: TRBJ2-1
cdr3_nt: TGTGCCAGCAGTTTGCAGGGATTTGAGCAGTTCTTC
cdr3_aa: CASSLQGFEQFF

v_call: TRBV4-2
d_call: -
clone_size: few
j_call: TRBJ2-7
cdr3_nt: TGTGCCAGCAGCCGAGAGGGCCCCTACGAGCAGTACTTC
cdr3_aa: CASSREGPYEQYF

v_call: TRBV5-5
d_call: TRBD1
clone_size: -
j_call: TRBJ2-5
cdr3_nt: TGTGCCAGCAGCTTTGACAGGGGAGAGACCCAGTACTTC
cdr3_aa: CASSFDRGETQYF

v_call: TRBV12-3/TRBV12-4
d_call: -
clone_size: -
j_call: TRBJ2-1
cdr3_nt: TGTGCCAGCAGCCTGACAGTTTGGAATGAGCAGTTCTTC
cdr3_aa: CASSLTVWNEQFF

v_call: TRBV27
d_call: TRBD1
clone_size: -
j_call: TRBJ2-7
cdr3_nt: TGTGCCAGCAGTTCCGGACAGGGGAAGTACGAGCAGTACTTC
cdr3_aa: CASSSGQGKYEQYF

v_call: TRBV11-3
d_call: -
clone_size: once
j_call: TRBJ2-7
cdr3_nt: TGTGCCAGCAGCGCCTGGCGGGACGGCAACTCCTACGAGCAGTACTTC
cdr3_aa: CASSAWRDGNSYEQYF

v_call: TRBV6-5
d_call: -
clone_size: -
j_call: TRBJ1-1
cdr3_nt: TGTGCCAGCAGTTACTCGAAGCGGGGGTTAGGGGCTTTCTTT
cdr3_aa: CASSYSKRGLGAFF

v_call: TRBV18
d_call: -
clone_size: -
j_call: TRBJ2-1
cdr3_nt: TGTGCCAGCTCACCACGGGGGCTCTCTTCTTACAATGAGCAGTTCTTC
cdr3_aa: CASSPRGLSSYNEQFF

v_call: TRBV30
d_call: -
clone_size: few
j_call: TRBJ1-3
cdr3_nt: TGTGCCTGTAACAGGGACCCCTCTGGAAACACCATATATTTT
cdr3_aa: CACNRDPSGNTIYF

v_call: TRBV5-1
d_call: TRBD2
clone_size: -
j_call: TRBJ2-5
cdr3_nt: TGCGCCAGCAGGACTCGCGGGGGGCGGGGGGAGACCCAGTACTTC
cdr3_aa: CASRTRGGRGETQYF

v_call: TRBV28
d_call: -
clone_size: -
j_call: TRBJ1-2
cdr3_nt: TGTGCCAGCAGTTTGGGGGGGGGCTATGGCTACACCTTC
cdr3_aa: CASSLGGGYGYTF

v_call: TRBV5-8
d_call: TRBD1
clone_size: -
j_call: TRBJ2-5
cdr3_nt: TGTGCCAGCAGACCCGGACAGGGTAAACAAGAGACCCAGTACTTC
cdr3_aa: CASRPGQGKQETQYF

v_call: TRBV5-4
d_call: -
clone_size: few
j_call: TRBJ2-6
cdr3_nt: TGTGCCAGCAGCTTGGGGACTGACGGGGCCAACGTCCTGACTTTC
cdr3_aa: CASSLGTDGANVLTF

v_call: TRBV30
d_call: TRBD1
clone_size: -
j_call: TRBJ1-6
cdr3_nt: TGTGCCTGGAGTGTAGTCCCTGGGACAGCGTATAATTCACCCCTCCACTTT
cdr3_aa: CAWSVVPGTAYNSPLHF

v_call: TRBV28
d_call: -
clone_size: -
j_call: TRBJ1-2
cdr3_nt: TGTGCCAGCAGTTTCCAGGACAGTTTCGGTGGCTACACCTTC
cdr3_aa: CASSFQDSFGGYTF

v_call: TRBV19
d_call: TRBD2
clone_size: -
j_call: TRBJ2-5
cdr3_nt: TGTGCCAGCACACCCGGGTGGGTAGCGGGAGGAGTTGAGACCCAGTACTTC
cdr3_aa: CASTPGWVAGGVETQYF

v_call: TRBV18
d_call: TRBD1
clone_size: -
j_call: TRBJ1-2
cdr3_nt: TGTGCCAGCTCACCGGGGACAGGGGAATCCTATGGCTACACCTTC
cdr3_aa: CASSPGTGESYGYTF

v_call: TRBV7-2
d_call: -
clone_size: -
j_call: TRBJ1-3
cdr3_nt: TGTGCCAGCAGCTTAACCCTCTCAGGGACTGGAAACACCATATATTTT
cdr3_aa: CASSLTLSGTGNTIYF

v_call: TRBV11-2
d_call: TRBD1
clone_size: -
j_call: TRBJ1-1
cdr3_nt: TGTGCCAGCAGCTCAGGACAGGGTAACACTGAAGCTTTCTTT
cdr3_aa: CASSSGQGNTEAFF

v_call: TRBV6-5
d_call: -
clone_size: -
j_call: TRBJ2-5
cdr3_nt: TGTGCCAGCAGGACGGTGGGAGGCTTGGGAGAGACCCAGTACTTC
cdr3_aa: CASRTVGGLGETQYF

v_call: TRBV10-3
d_call: TRBD1
clone_size: few
j_call: TRBJ1-5
cdr3_nt: TGTGCCACCAAGGGTCAGGGGGCTTGGGATCAGCCCCAGCATTTT
cdr3_aa: CATKGQGAWDQPQHF

v_call: TRBV5-1
d_call: -
clone_size: once
j_call: TRBJ1-5
cdr3_nt: TGCGCCAGCAGCTTGGTGGGGGGAGGTCAGCCCCAGCATTTT
cdr3_aa: CASSLVGGGQPQHF

v_call: TRBV30
d_call: TRBD2
clone_size: -
j_call: TRBJ2-7
cdr3_nt: TGTGCCTGGAGGGAGACTAGCGGATCCTACGAGCAGTACTTC
cdr3_aa: CAWRETSGSYEQYF

v_call: TRBV27
d_call: TRBD1
clone_size: -
j_call: TRBJ2-2
cdr3_nt: TGTGCCAGCAGCTGGGACAGAGCCACCGGGGAGCTGTTTTTT
cdr3_aa: CASSWDRATGELFF

v_call: TRBV5-1
d_call: -
clone_size: -
j_call: TRBJ1-5
cdr3_nt: TGCGCCAGCAGCTTAGCATTGCCAGCCCTAGGTCAGCCCCAGCATTTT
cdr3_aa: CASSLALPALGQPQHF

v_call: TRBV5-4
d_call: -
clone_size: -
j_call: TRBJ1-1
cdr3_nt: TGTGCCAGCAGCTTAGAGCAAGAAGCTTTCTTT
cdr3_aa: CASSLEQEAFF

v_call: TRBV9
d_call: TRBD1
clone_size: -
j_call: TRBJ1-4
cdr3_nt: TGTGCCAGCAGCGCCGGGACAGGTTTTGAAAAACTGTTTTTT
cdr3_aa: CASSAGTGFEKLFF

v_call: TRBV24-1
d_call: -
clone_size: few
j_call: TRBJ2-1
cdr3_nt: TGTGCCACCAGTGATTTGCAGGTCTCCTACAATGAGCAGTTCTTC
cdr3_aa: CATSDLQVSYNEQFF

v_call: TRBV18
d_call: TRBD1
clone_size: -
j_call: TRBJ2-1
cdr3_nt: TGTGCCAGCTCCGAGAGTCAGACAGGGGGCGAGCAGTTCTTC
cdr3_aa: CASSESQTGGEQFF

v_call: TRBV3-1/TRBV3-2
d_call: -
clone_size: -
j_call: TRBJ1-1
cdr3_nt: TGTGCCAGCAGCCAAGTTGACGGGAGTGAAGCTTTCTTT
cdr3_aa: CASSQVDGSEAFF

v_call: TRBV21-1
d_call: -
clone_size: once
j_call: TRBJ1-2
cdr3_nt: TGTGCCAGCAGCAAAGACCGGGGTGGCTATGGCTACACCTTC
cdr3_aa: CASSKDRGGYGYTF

v_call: TRBV13
d_call: -
clone_size: -
j_call: TRBJ1-1
cdr3_nt: TGTGCCAGCAGCTTATTCGGAGGGAACACTGAAGCTTTCTTT
cdr3_aa: CASSLFGGNTEAFF

v_call: TRBV5-4
d_call: -
clone_size: -
j_call: TRBJ2-7
cdr3_nt: TGTGCCAGCAGCTCGGGGGGCAGTGCCTTTTACGAGCAGTACTTC
cdr3_aa: CASSSGGSAFYEQYF

v_call: TRBV5-5
d_call: TRBD1
clone_size: -
j_call: TRBJ1-2
cdr3_nt: TGTGCCAGCAGTCCGACAGGGGGCGACTATGGCTACACCTTC
cdr3_aa: CASSPTGGDYGYTF

v_call: TRBV3-1/TRBV3-2
d_call: TRBD1
clone_size: -
j_call: TRBJ1-1
cdr3_nt: TGTGCCAGCAGCAGGGACAGGGAGAACACTGAAGCTTTCTTT
cdr3_aa: CASSRDRENTEAFF

v_call: TRBV4-1
d_call: -
clone_size: once
j_call: TRBJ1-2
cdr3_nt: TGCGCCAGCAGCCAAGAAGTACAGGGCCCAAATGGCTACACCTTC
cdr3_aa: CASSQEVQGPNGYTF

v_call: TRBV30
d_call: TRBD1
clone_size: many
j_call: TRBJ1-6
cdr3_nt: TGTGCCTGGAGGAGACAGGGCGATAATTCACCCCTCCACTTT
cdr3_aa: CAWRRQGDNSPLHF

v_call: TRBV7-2
d_call: -
clone_size: -
j_call: TRBJ2-2
cdr3_nt: TGTGCCAGCAGGAAAGCGAGGGAAGGCACCGGGGAGCTGTTTTTT
cdr3_aa: CASRKAREGTGELFF

v_call: TRBV7-9
d_call: TRBD2
clone_size: -
j_call: TRBJ2-1
cdr3_nt: TGTGCCAGCAGCCCGAGCGGGAGTAGTGAGCAGTTCTTC
cdr3_aa: CASSPSGSSEQFF

v_call: TRBV7-6
d_call: -
clone_size: -
j_call: TRBJ2-2
cdr3_nt: TGTGCCAGCAGCTTAGGTCCGGGGTCCGCCGGGGAGCTGTTTTTT
cdr3_aa: CASSLGPGSAGELFF

v_call: TRBV4-1
d_call: TRBD1
clone_size: -
j_call: TRBJ1-2
cdr3_nt: TGCGCCAGCAGCCAAGTGGCGGTTAGGACAGGGAACATATACTATGGCTACACCTTC
cdr3_aa: CASSQVAVRTGNIYYGYTF